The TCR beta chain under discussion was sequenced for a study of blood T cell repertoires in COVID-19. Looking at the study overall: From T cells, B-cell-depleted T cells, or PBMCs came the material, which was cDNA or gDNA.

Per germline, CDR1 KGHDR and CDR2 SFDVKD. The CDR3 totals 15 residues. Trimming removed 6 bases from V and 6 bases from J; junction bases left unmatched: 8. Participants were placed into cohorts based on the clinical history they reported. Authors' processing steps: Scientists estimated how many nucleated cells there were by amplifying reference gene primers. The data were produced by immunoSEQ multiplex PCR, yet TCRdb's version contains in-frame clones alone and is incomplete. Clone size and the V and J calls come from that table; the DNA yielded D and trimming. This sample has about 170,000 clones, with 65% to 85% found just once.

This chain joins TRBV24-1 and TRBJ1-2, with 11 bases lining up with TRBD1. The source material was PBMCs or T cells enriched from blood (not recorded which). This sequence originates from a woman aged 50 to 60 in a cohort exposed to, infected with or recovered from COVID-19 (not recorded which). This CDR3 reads CATSRGDRGLNGYTF. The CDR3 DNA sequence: TGTGCCACCAGTAGAGGGGACAGGGGGTTGAATGGCTACACCTTC.